A single sample is the source of the 27 T cell receptor beta chains below, sequenced in a study of blood T cell repertoires in COVID-19. The table came from immunoSEQ multiplex PCR; TCRdb's copy has only in-frame clones and leaves some out. The top ten hold more than 3% of the sample, which has roughly 230,000 clones, 70% to 85% seen once. Sequencing used PBMCs or T cells enriched from blood (not recorded which). Source of these receptors: a woman aged 55-69 years who had recovered from COVID-19.

The chain has TRBV6-1 and TRBJ2-7; 8 bases agree with TRBD2. This CDR3 is 15 amino acids long. From germline, CDR1 is MNHNS and CDR2 SASEGT. The ends lost 2 bases at V and 0 bases at J; junction bases unmatched: 3. CDR3 nucleotide sequence: TGTGCCAGCAGTGAAAGGGCGGGAGGCTCCTACGAGCAGTACTTC. Amino acid sequence: CASSERAGGSYEQYF.

The chain links TRBV5-5 to TRBJ2-1, with D possibly matching TRBD1 (5 bases). Trimming took off 1 base at V and 6 bases at J, with 14 bases between the two ends. CDR1 and CDR2 (germline): SGHKS, YYEKEE (reference sequence). CDR3 length equals 15 residues. CDR3 amino acids: CASSLRWDQGNEQFF. In DNA form, the CDR3 reads TGTGCCAGCAGCTTGAGGTGGGATCAGGGCAATGAGCAGTTCTTC.

The chain couples TRBV18 to TRBJ1-2; D not certain. CDR1 and CDR2 from the germline V gene are KGHSH and LQKENI. Trimming shortened V by 3 bases and J by 6 bases, and 11 bases separated the two germline ends. The CDR3 length is 13 residues. The CDR3 DNA follows: TGTGCCAGCTCACCCCTGGAGTCGAATGGCTACACCTTC. This codes for CASSPLESNGYTF.

This sequence joins TRBV5-1 and TRBJ2-1; tentative D call: TRBD1 (5 bases). The ends were cut back, 4 bases at V and 0 bases at J, with 11 bases in the middle. CDR1 is SGHRS and CDR2 is YFSETQ in the germline V gene. The CDR3 runs to 15 residues. CDR3 coding DNA: TGCGCCAGCAGCCTGGACATTACCTCCTACAATGAGCAGTTCTTC. Its translation is CASSLDITSYNEQFF.

J is TRBJ2-3 and V is TRBV5-6; 11 nucleotides agree with TRBD2. This CDR3 is built from 16 residues. CDR1 and CDR2 (germline): SGHDT, YYEEEE. Trimming at V came to 3 bases and at J to 2 bases, leaving 5 bases not matched to a gene. Written as DNA, the CDR3 is TGTGCCAGCAGCTCCGGACTAGCGGGCTACACAGATACGCAGTATTTT. Residues: CASSSGLAGYTDTQYF.

V is TRBV28 and J is TRBJ2-7, with D maybe TRBD1 (6 bases). Trimming took off 6 bases at V and 3 bases at J, with 12 bases between the two ends. The CDR3 is 13 amino acids. CDR1 and CDR2 from the germline V gene are MDHEN and SYDVKM. CDR3 in DNA: TGTGCCAGCAGCTCGGGACACCTCTACGAGCAGTACTTC. Translating it yields CASSSGHLYEQYF.

This chain uses TRBV3-1 (or the pseudogene TRBV3-2) with TRBJ1-1; D possibly corresponds to TRBD1 (5 bases). Germline V gene data show CDR1 as LGHDT and CDR2 as YNNKEL (reference sequence). CDR3 size: 16 residues. The V end was cut by 1 base, the J end by 1 base, with 13 bases between. The CDR3 spells CASSQGAGLRNTEAFF. CDR3 coding DNA: TGTGCCAGCAGCCAAGGGGCAGGGCTGAGGAACACTGAAGCTTTCTTT.

The CDR3 nucleotides read TGCGCCAGCAGCTTGGCCGGGGCTAGCGGGAGTGGGGAGACCCAGTACTTC. It codes for CASSLAGASGSGETQYF. This sequence joins TRBV5-1 and TRBJ2-5; 10 bases are shared with TRBD2. The CDR3 totals 17 residues. Trimming removed 0 bases from V and 5 bases from J; junction bases left unmatched: 10. Germline CDR1 reads SGHRS; CDR2 reads YFSETQ.

The chain couples TRBV7-9 to TRBJ1-2; 8 positions agree with TRBD1. V trimming: 6 bases; J trimming: 5 bases; junction bases outside the gene matches: 8. The CDR3 contains 14 residues. Germline V CDR1 and CDR2: SEHNR, FQNEAQ (reference sequence). The DNA for the CDR3 is TGTGCCAGCAGTTTCGGGACAGGTCCGTATGGCTACACCTTC. This gives the protein CASSFGTGPYGYTF.

The chain recombines TRBV5-1 with TRBJ1-1; D perhaps matches TRBD1 (5 bases). CDR1 SGHRS and CDR2 YFSETQ come from the germline V gene. V was trimmed by 7 bases and J by 4 bases, leaving 14 bases between them. There are 13 residues in the CDR3. The CDR3 region is CASGQDISTEAFF. CDR3 bases: TGCGCCAGCGGCCAGGACATATCCACTGAAGCTTTCTTT.

The J gene is TRBJ1-1, the V gene TRBV5-5, with 10 bases that match TRBD1. The germline V gene has CDR1 SGHKS and CDR2 YYEKEE (reference sequence). The length of the CDR3 is 15 residues. The V and J ends lost 2 bases and 5 bases, in that order; junction bases with no gene match: 6. CDR3 DNA: TGTGCCAGCAGCTTAACGACAGGGGGCGAGACTGAAGCTTTCTTT. It is translated as CASSLTTGGETEAFF.

The V gene is TRBV4-2, the J gene TRBJ2-1; no clear D. Germline lookup yields CDR1 LGHNA and CDR2 YNFKEQ. The CDR3 totals 15 residues. The ends were cut back, 1 base at V and 0 bases at J, with 7 bases in the middle. CDR3 residues: CASSQAVGSYNEQFF. The CDR3 nucleotides are TGTGCCAGCAGCCAAGCCGTCGGCTCCTACAATGAGCAGTTCTTC.

The V and J genes are TRBV23-1 and TRBJ2-5; 7 nucleotides align to TRBD2. TRBV23-1 carries the ORF label, with uncertain function. The CDR3 totals 17 residues. The J segment lost 0 bases and the V segment lost 3 bases, leaving 10 bases of the junction unmatched. The CDR3 sequence is CASSHPGGRPNQETQYF. In DNA, the CDR3 is TGCGCCAGCAGTCACCCGGGAGGCAGGCCAAACCAAGAGACCCAGTACTTC.

The chain combines TRBV5-1 with TRBJ2-1; 12 positions match TRBD1. The V gene's germline CDR1 is SGHRS and CDR2 YFSETQ. The CDR3 extends over 17 amino acids. Trimming took 4 bases from V and 7 from J; bases not matched to a gene: 12. The CDR3 sequence is CASSPLYGTGGGNEQFF. DNA of the CDR3: TGCGCCAGCAGCCCGTTATACGGGACAGGGGGCGGGAATGAGCAGTTCTTC.

The V and J genes are TRBV25-1 and TRBJ1-5, with a possible D match to TRBD1 (5 bases). CDR3 length: 15 amino acids. From germline, CDR1 is MGHDK and CDR2 SYGVNS. V dropped 6 bases and J dropped 0 bases, with 12 bases sitting between them. CDR3 loop: CASRLRDYSNQPQHF. CDR3 bases: TGTGCCAGCAGGCTCAGGGATTATAGCAATCAGCCCCAGCATTTT.

This clone was seen only a few times. The rearrangement joins TRBV19 to TRBJ2-1; D is uncertain. Trimming took off 6 bases at V and 1 base at J, with 7 bases between the two ends. Germline CDR1 LNHDA, CDR2 SQIVND (reference sequence). The CDR3 covers 13 residues. CDR3 nucleotide sequence: TGTGCCAGTAGGACACGGTCCTACAATGAGCAGTTCTTC. It specifies CASRTRSYNEQFF.

The V gene is TRBV19, the J gene TRBJ1-6; possibly TRBD1 for D (5 bases). The CDR3 extends over 14 amino acids. Germline V gene lookup returns CDR1 LNHDA and CDR2 SQIVND (reference sequence). Trimming pared 0 bases from V and 6 bases from J, leaving 6 bases between. CDR3 protein: CASSIDRVNSPLHF. The CDR3 bases are TGTGCCAGTAGTATAGACAGGGTTAATTCACCCCTCCACTTT.

The CDR3 is CASSEGGTGGGEKLFF. DNA of the CDR3: TGTGCCAGCAGTGAAGGTGGGACAGGGGGCGGTGAAAAACTGTTTTTT. The rearrangement links TRBV6-1 to TRBJ1-4, with 12 bases matching TRBD1. The length of the CDR3 is 16 residues. Germline CDR1 MNHNS, CDR2 SASEGT. V lost 1 base, J lost 7 bases, and 4 bases stayed unmatched.

This sequence joins TRBV7-7 and TRBJ2-2; the D is unclear. The CDR3 is 15 residues long. Germline V gene sequence: CDR1 SSHAT, CDR2 FNYEAQ (reference sequence). Trimming took 2 bases from V and 5 from J, leaving 12 bases between them. CDR3 in amino acids: CASSLSASRTGELFF. Written as DNA, the CDR3 is TGTGCCAGCAGCTTATCCGCATCCCGGACCGGGGAGCTGTTTTTT.

This clone turned up a few times. The V gene is TRBV12-3 or TRBV12-4, the J gene TRBJ1-4; no definite D call. The CDR3 is 12 amino acids. The V gene lost 5 bases and the J gene lost 11 bases, with 12 bases spanning the gap. The DNA for the CDR3 is TGTGCCAGCAGTCCCGGGAGACGGAAACTGTTTTTT. Translation gives CASSPGRRKLFF.

The J gene is TRBJ2-7, the V gene TRBV7-9; D is uncertain. CDR3 size: 12 residues. Deletions cut 3 bases from V and 5 bases from J, with 8 bases between. Looked up from germline, CDR1 is SEHNR and CDR2 is FQNEAQ (reference sequence). The CDR3 nucleotides read TGTGCCAGCAGCTTTGGTAGCAACGAGCAGTACTTC. This sequence encodes CASSFGSNEQYF. Based on the CDR3 plus reference TRBV7-9 and TRBJ2-7, the full variable domain is DTGVSQNPRHKITKRGQNVTFRCDPISEHNRLYWYRQTLGQGPEFLTYFQNEAQLEKSRLLSDRFSAERPKGSFSTLEIQRTEQGDSAMYLCASSFGSNEQYFGPGTRLTVT.

The CDR3 loop is CAISGVGAPSYEQYF. In DNA, the CDR3 is TGTGCCATCAGTGGTGTGGGGGCCCCCTCCTACGAGCAGTACTTC. The V gene is TRBV10-3, the J gene TRBJ2-7; the D gene is possibly TRBD1 (6 bases). The CDR3 extends over 15 amino acids. Germline CDR1 is ENHRY and CDR2 is SYGVKD. V lost 4 bases and J 0 bases, leaving 13 bases between the germline ends.

The chain uses TRBV29-1 and TRBJ2-7, with 13 bases lining up with TRBD2. The CDR3 is 13 residues long. Germline trimming cut 5 bases from V and 4 bases from J; bases unmatched to any gene: 2. Per germline, CDR1 SQVTM and CDR2 ANQGSEA. The DNA of the CDR3 is TGCAGCGTTCGGACTAGCGGGAGTTACGAGCAGTACTTC. Amino acid sequence: CSVRTSGSYEQYF.

The rearrangement links TRBV5-1 to TRBJ1-2; possible D gene TRBD1, 5 bases. V was cut by 3 bases and J by 6 bases, with 12 bases left in between. The CDR3 is 13 amino acids. Germline lookup yields CDR1 SGHRS and CDR2 YFSETQ. The chain's CDR3 is CASSSRQGNGYTF. DNA of the CDR3: TGCGCCAGCAGCTCTCGGCAGGGCAATGGCTACACCTTC.

The V call is TRBV5-1, the J call TRBJ1-4; tentatively, D is TRBD1 (5 bases). The CDR3 spans 14 residues. V was pared by 4 bases and J by 3 bases, with 10 bases between. Germline V gene lookup returns CDR1 SGHRS and CDR2 YFSETQ. DNA for the CDR3: TGCGCCAGCAGCCGAACAGGTTCTAATGAAAAACTGTTTTTT. Amino acid sequence: CASSRTGSNEKLFF.

The CDR3 here is CASSQIDSYISYEQYF. CDR3 nucleotides: TGTGCCAGCAGCCAGATCGACAGCTACATCTCCTACGAGCAGTACTTC. The chain combines TRBV11-2 with TRBJ2-7; the D gene is possibly TRBD1 (5 bases). V was clipped by 5 bases and J by 0 bases, with 17 bases between them. The CDR3 extends over 16 amino acids. Germline V gives CDR1 SGHAT, CDR2 FQNNGV.

The chain has TRBV7-9 and TRBJ2-7; D remains ambiguous. The CDR3 is made up of 12 amino acids. Germline CDR1 is SEHNR and CDR2 is FQNEAQ (reference sequence). The V end lost 5 bases, the J end lost 4 bases, and 9 bases lay between the germline ends. The CDR3 DNA is TGTGCCAGCAGCCATACAGAATACGAGCAGTACTTC. This gives the protein CASSHTEYEQYF.